The 27 T cell receptor beta chains presented below share a single source sample, sequenced in a study of shared clonotypes between healthy human individuals. CD45RO-negative, CCR7-positively selected cells formed the naive CD8 fraction, excluding terminally differentiated effector memory CD45RA+ cells. Only in-frame clones appear in the TCRdb table, and some are missing; sequencing was by immunoSEQ multiplex PCR. The profile shows some 2,100,000 clones, about 92% of them singletons. The sequenced sample consisted of naive CD8+ T cells from PBMCs. The receptors were gathered from a man aged 18 to 29 in good health. Some clones in this sample may be carry-over from other donors' samples.

The chain uses TRBV28 and TRBJ1-5; D is unclear. CDR1 is MDHEN and CDR2 is SYDVKM in the germline V gene. The CDR3 runs 13 residues. Trimming stripped 3 bases from V and 4 bases from J, with 7 bases between. The CDR3 sequence: CASSLGKNQPQHF. The CDR3 nucleotides are TGTGCCAGCAGTTTGGGGAAAAATCAGCCCCAGCATTTT. Full variable domain (remainder filled in from reference TRBV28 and TRBJ1-5): DVKVTQSSRYLVKRTGEKVFLECVQDMDHENMFWYRQDPGLGLRLIYFSYDVKMKEKGDIPEGYSVSREKKERFSLILESASTNQTSMYLCASSLGKNQPQHFGDGTRLSIL.

This chain joins TRBV7-9 and TRBJ1-2; D gene unclear. Germline assignment: CDR1 SEHNR and CDR2 FQNEAQ (reference sequence). The CDR3 consists of 13 residues. Trimming pared 1 base from V and 5 bases from J, leaving 8 bases between. The CDR3 DNA follows: TGTGCCAGCAGCTTAGAAGAGGAGTATGGCTACACCTTC. Translated, it gives CASSLEEEYGYTF.

The chain couples TRBV13 to TRBJ2-1; D uncertain. In germline, CDR1 is PRHDT, CDR2 FYEKMQ (reference sequence). The CDR3 is 15 amino acids. The V and J ends lost 1 base and 3 bases respectively, with 10 bases between them. The CDR3 DNA sequence: TGTGCCAGCAGCTTAGACTCGCGGTTCTACAATGAGCAGTTCTTC. Its translation: CASSLDSRFYNEQFF. The variable domain in full, with the rest retrieved from reference TRBV13 and TRBJ2-1, is AAGVIQSPRHLIKEKRETATLKCYPIPRHDTVYWYQQGPGQDPQFLISFYEKMQSDKGSIPDRFSAQQFSDYHSELNMSSLELGDSALYFCASSLDSRFYNEQFFGPGTRLTVL.

For this clone: The same CDR3 is also encoded by other DNA sequences in this sample. The V gene is TRBV5-6, the J gene TRBJ2-1; perhaps TRBD1 as D (6 bases). The CDR3 contains 12 residues. With 0 bases removed from V and 9 bases from J, the gap between germline ends came to 7 bases. CDR1 and CDR2 (germline): SGHDT, YYEEEE. CDR3 sequence reads: CASSLVRGEQFF. As DNA, the CDR3 is TGTGCCAGCAGCTTGGTCAGGGGTGAGCAGTTCTTC.

The chain employs TRBV9 and TRBJ2-1, with D tentatively TRBD2 (5 bases). This CDR3 is 15 amino acids long. Trimming removed 5 bases from V and 2 bases from J, with 14 bases in between. Germline loops: CDR1 SGDLS, CDR2 YYNGEE. For the CDR3, the DNA is TGTGCCAGCAGGGGAGATACTGGGACCTACAATGAGCAGTTCTTC. This translates into CASRGDTGTYNEQFF.

CDR3 sequence: CASSQGIAGGLAKNIQYF. The CDR3 DNA reads TGTGCCAGCAGCCAAGGTATAGCGGGAGGTCTAGCCAAAAACATTCAGTACTTC. The V gene is TRBV4-2, the J gene TRBJ2-4, with 10 bases matching TRBD2. The CDR3 is 18 amino acids. V lost 1 base to trimming and J lost 0 bases; unmatched junction nucleotides: 6. CDR1 and CDR2 from the germline V gene are LGHNA and YNFKEQ.

This clone was seen a few times. The chain couples TRBV27 to TRBJ1-5; 9 bases agree with TRBD1. CDR1 MNHEY and CDR2 SMNVEV come from the germline V gene (reference sequence). The CDR3 is 15 residues long. The trim removed 7 bases at V and 1 base at J, leaving 5 bases unmatched. The CDR3 here is CASKGQGKSNQPQHF. The CDR3 DNA reads TGTGCCAGCAAAGGACAGGGGAAAAGCAATCAGCCCCAGCATTTT.

This clone was seen a few times. CDR3 DNA sequence: TGTGCCAGCAATACGGCGGGAAGTGCAGATACGCAGTATTTT. This codes for CASNTAGSADTQYF. The J gene is TRBJ2-3, the V gene TRBV9; D might be TRBD2 (6 bases). Trimming took 6 bases from V and 4 from J, leaving 15 bases between them. Per germline, CDR1 SGDLS and CDR2 YYNGEE. The CDR3 runs 14 residues.

The V and J genes are TRBV14 and TRBJ2-1; D possibly corresponds to TRBD2 (6 bases). The CDR3 runs 20 residues. The germline V and J ends were trimmed by 4 bases and 1 base, with 26 bases remaining between them. The germline V gene has CDR1 SGHDN and CDR2 FVKESK. CDR3 bases: TGTGCCAGCAGCCCCCAGGTAGCGGAGAGCCGTAACCCGTCCTACAATGAGCAGTTCTTC. This translates into CASSPQVAESRNPSYNEQFF.

J is TRBJ2-3 and V is TRBV9; tentatively, D is TRBD2 (5 bases). V shed 3 bases and J shed 4 bases, with 12 bases lying between them. From germline, CDR1 is SGDLS and CDR2 YYNGEE. The CDR3 runs 14 residues. For the CDR3, the DNA is TGTGCCAGCAGCGAACCTGGGAGTCCAGATACGCAGTATTTT. This encodes CASSEPGSPDTQYF.

The CDR3 protein is CASSGGDRAPVFIETQYF. The CDR3 coding sequence is TGTGCCAGCAGTGGGGGAGACAGGGCCCCTGTGTTTATCGAGACCCAGTACTTC. The chain joins TRBV2 to TRBJ2-5; 7 bases are a match to TRBD1. Germline V gene lookup returns CDR1 SNHLY and CDR2 FYNNEI. This CDR3 region has 18 residues. Trimming cost V 4 bases and J 5 bases; bases outside gene matches: 19.

This chain links TRBV5-1 with TRBJ1-1; D might be TRBD1 (5 bases). Trimming left V 0 bases short and J 3 bases short, with 15 bases between. Germline CDR1 reads SGHRS; CDR2 reads YFSETQ. This CDR3 is built from 16 residues. The CDR3 loop is CASSLDPGTGHTEAFF. CDR3 bases: TGCGCCAGCAGCTTGGATCCGGGAACGGGGCACACTGAAGCTTTCTTT.

The chain employs TRBV28 and TRBJ2-3, with TRBD1 identical over 10 bases. CDR1 and CDR2 from the germline V gene are MDHEN and SYDVKM. Germline trimming cut 2 bases from V and 3 bases from J; bases unmatched to any gene: 8. CDR3 size: 17 residues. DNA of the CDR3: TGTGCCAGCAGTTTAGTCAGACAGGGGGCAAGAACAGATACGCAGTATTTT. It is translated as CASSLVRQGARTDTQYF.

A note on this clone: Additional DNA sequences in this sample encode the identical CDR3. The chain combines TRBV10-3 with TRBJ2-5; no clear D. Per germline, CDR1 ENHRY and CDR2 SYGVKD. V was clipped by 0 bases and J by 4 bases, with 9 bases between them. The CDR3 is made up of 14 amino acids. The CDR3 sequence is CAISESAGRETQYF. CDR3 bases: TGTGCCATCAGTGAGTCTGCAGGTAGAGAGACCCAGTACTTC.

V usage is TRBV27 and J usage is TRBJ1-1; TRBD1 matches at 11 bases. The CDR3 sequence is 15 residues long. After removal of 5 bases from V and 2 bases from J, the junction contained 4 bases not matched to a gene. Germline lookup yields CDR1 MNHEY and CDR2 SMNVEV (reference sequence). The chain's CDR3 is CASSGGTGGNTEAFF. The CDR3 DNA follows: TGTGCCAGCAGTGGAGGGACAGGGGGAAACACTGAAGCTTTCTTT.

The chain couples TRBV7-9 to TRBJ2-3; 8 bases are a match to TRBD2. V lost 8 bases and J lost 3; bases outside the gene matches: 4. The CDR3 extends over 13 amino acids. CDR1 is SEHNR and CDR2 is FQNEAQ in the germline V gene (reference sequence). The CDR3 DNA is TGTGCCAGCCAGCGGGAGCCGACAGATACGCAGTATTTT. Its protein is CASQREPTDTQYF.

V is TRBV25-1 and J is TRBJ2-2, with 10 positions matching TRBD1. The trim removed 3 bases at V and 5 bases at J, leaving 3 bases unmatched. This CDR3 spans 15 amino acids. The germline CDR1 and CDR2 sequences are MGHDK and SYGVNS. CDR3 sequence: CASSEGQGRTGELFF. The CDR3 DNA reads as TGTGCCAGCAGTGAGGGACAGGGGAGGACCGGGGAGCTGTTTTTT.

The chain has TRBV5-4 and TRBJ1-4; D remains ambiguous. The germline CDR1 and CDR2 sequences are SGHNT and YYREEE (reference sequence). The V end was cut by 0 bases, the J end by 5 bases, with 5 bases between. The CDR3 extends over 13 amino acids. The chain's CDR3 is CASSLDRNEKLFF. CDR3 coding DNA: TGTGCCAGCAGCTTGGACAGAAATGAAAAACTGTTTTTT.

The chain recombines TRBV2 with TRBJ2-1; 8 bases line up with TRBD2. Looked up from germline, CDR1 is SNHLY and CDR2 is FYNNEI. The J segment lost 7 bases and the V segment lost 5 bases, leaving 16 bases of the junction unmatched. The CDR3 is made up of 17 amino acids. The CDR3 here is CASSTREGRREENEQFF. CDR3 sequence (DNA): TGTGCCAGCAGTACTCGGGAGGGACGACGGGAGGAGAATGAGCAGTTCTTC.

This clone showed up just once. V gene TRBV12-5 combines with J gene TRBJ2-2; the match to TRBD2 covers 11 bases. Germline values: CDR1 LGHNT, CDR2 FRNRAP. The junction had 18 bases not matched to a gene; V was cut back by 7 bases and J by 2 bases. The CDR3 totals 20 residues. The CDR3, as DNA: TGTGCTAGTGCCCTACTTACGGGGTTTAGCGGGAGGGGTAACACCGGGGAGCTGTTTTTT. Translating gives CASALLTGFSGRGNTGELFF.

The rearrangement joins TRBV9 to TRBJ2-2; 7 bases are a match to TRBD2. This CDR3 has 16 residues. The J segment lost 8 bases and the V segment lost 1 base, leaving 11 bases of the junction unmatched. Germline values: CDR1 SGDLS, CDR2 YYNGEE. CDR3 amino acids: CASSVLGLEKGGELFF. CDR3 nucleotide sequence: TGTGCCAGCAGCGTATTAGGACTAGAAAAGGGTGGGGAGCTGTTTTTT.

The V gene is TRBV7-9, the J gene TRBJ2-6; no clear D. CDR3 size: 15 residues. V was cut by 4 bases and J by 0 bases, with 7 bases left in between. The germline CDR1 and CDR2 sequences are SEHNR and FQNEAQ (reference sequence). The CDR3 nucleotides are TGTGCCAGCAGCTCGCAGAGCTCTGGGGCCAACGTCCTGACTTTC. This encodes CASSSQSSGANVLTF.

V gene TRBV10-3 combines with J gene TRBJ2-7; 7 bases line up with TRBD1. Germline CDR1 reads ENHRY; CDR2 reads SYGVKD. V shed 2 bases and J 0 bases; nucleotides not matched to a gene: 4. This CDR3 region has 15 residues. The CDR3 spells CAISEPRDSSYEQYF. The DNA for the CDR3 is TGTGCCATCAGTGAGCCCCGGGACAGCTCCTACGAGCAGTACTTC.

The chain recombines TRBV5-8 with TRBJ2-7, with no clear D. The CDR3 totals 12 residues. Looked up from germline, CDR1 is SGHTS and CDR2 is YDEGEE. The germline V and J ends were trimmed by 0 bases and 3 bases, with 4 bases remaining between them. The CDR3 spells CASSLDGYEQYF. The CDR3 DNA follows: TGTGCCAGCAGCTTGGATGGCTACGAGCAGTACTTC.

The chain's CDR3 is CASSYQKGTDTQYF. CDR3 coding DNA: TGTGCCAGCAGCTATCAAAAAGGTACAGATACGCAGTATTTT. The V and J genes are TRBV9 and TRBJ2-3; D is unclear. Trimming took 4 bases from V and 3 from J, leaving 12 bases between them. The CDR3 contains 14 residues. Germline-derived CDR1 and CDR2 are SGDLS and YYNGEE.

The genes are TRBV28 and TRBJ2-7; D not certain. The CDR3 runs to 13 residues. The germline gives CDR1 MDHEN, CDR2 SYDVKM. Trimming shortened V by 6 bases and J by 4 bases, and 13 bases separated the two germline ends. The CDR3 DNA is TGTGCCAGCAGCAACCTTAAGAGGTACGAGCAGTACTTC. It encodes CASSNLKRYEQYF. The entire variable domain, with the rest obtained from reference TRBV28 and TRBJ2-7, is as follows: DVKVTQSSRYLVKRTGEKVFLECVQDMDHENMFWYRQDPGLGLRLIYFSYDVKMKEKGDIPEGYSVSREKKERFSLILESASTNQTSMYLCASSNLKRYEQYFGPGTRLTVT.

This clone showed up just once. J is TRBJ2-1 and V is TRBV5-6; tentative D call: TRBD1 (6 bases). The V end was cut by 1 base, the J end by 5 bases, with 13 bases between. Germline assignment: CDR1 SGHDT and CDR2 YYEEEE. The CDR3 extends over 15 amino acids. CDR3 in amino acids: CASSLTGYINNEQFF. The DNA for the CDR3 is TGTGCCAGCAGCTTGACAGGGTACATAAACAATGAGCAGTTCTTC.